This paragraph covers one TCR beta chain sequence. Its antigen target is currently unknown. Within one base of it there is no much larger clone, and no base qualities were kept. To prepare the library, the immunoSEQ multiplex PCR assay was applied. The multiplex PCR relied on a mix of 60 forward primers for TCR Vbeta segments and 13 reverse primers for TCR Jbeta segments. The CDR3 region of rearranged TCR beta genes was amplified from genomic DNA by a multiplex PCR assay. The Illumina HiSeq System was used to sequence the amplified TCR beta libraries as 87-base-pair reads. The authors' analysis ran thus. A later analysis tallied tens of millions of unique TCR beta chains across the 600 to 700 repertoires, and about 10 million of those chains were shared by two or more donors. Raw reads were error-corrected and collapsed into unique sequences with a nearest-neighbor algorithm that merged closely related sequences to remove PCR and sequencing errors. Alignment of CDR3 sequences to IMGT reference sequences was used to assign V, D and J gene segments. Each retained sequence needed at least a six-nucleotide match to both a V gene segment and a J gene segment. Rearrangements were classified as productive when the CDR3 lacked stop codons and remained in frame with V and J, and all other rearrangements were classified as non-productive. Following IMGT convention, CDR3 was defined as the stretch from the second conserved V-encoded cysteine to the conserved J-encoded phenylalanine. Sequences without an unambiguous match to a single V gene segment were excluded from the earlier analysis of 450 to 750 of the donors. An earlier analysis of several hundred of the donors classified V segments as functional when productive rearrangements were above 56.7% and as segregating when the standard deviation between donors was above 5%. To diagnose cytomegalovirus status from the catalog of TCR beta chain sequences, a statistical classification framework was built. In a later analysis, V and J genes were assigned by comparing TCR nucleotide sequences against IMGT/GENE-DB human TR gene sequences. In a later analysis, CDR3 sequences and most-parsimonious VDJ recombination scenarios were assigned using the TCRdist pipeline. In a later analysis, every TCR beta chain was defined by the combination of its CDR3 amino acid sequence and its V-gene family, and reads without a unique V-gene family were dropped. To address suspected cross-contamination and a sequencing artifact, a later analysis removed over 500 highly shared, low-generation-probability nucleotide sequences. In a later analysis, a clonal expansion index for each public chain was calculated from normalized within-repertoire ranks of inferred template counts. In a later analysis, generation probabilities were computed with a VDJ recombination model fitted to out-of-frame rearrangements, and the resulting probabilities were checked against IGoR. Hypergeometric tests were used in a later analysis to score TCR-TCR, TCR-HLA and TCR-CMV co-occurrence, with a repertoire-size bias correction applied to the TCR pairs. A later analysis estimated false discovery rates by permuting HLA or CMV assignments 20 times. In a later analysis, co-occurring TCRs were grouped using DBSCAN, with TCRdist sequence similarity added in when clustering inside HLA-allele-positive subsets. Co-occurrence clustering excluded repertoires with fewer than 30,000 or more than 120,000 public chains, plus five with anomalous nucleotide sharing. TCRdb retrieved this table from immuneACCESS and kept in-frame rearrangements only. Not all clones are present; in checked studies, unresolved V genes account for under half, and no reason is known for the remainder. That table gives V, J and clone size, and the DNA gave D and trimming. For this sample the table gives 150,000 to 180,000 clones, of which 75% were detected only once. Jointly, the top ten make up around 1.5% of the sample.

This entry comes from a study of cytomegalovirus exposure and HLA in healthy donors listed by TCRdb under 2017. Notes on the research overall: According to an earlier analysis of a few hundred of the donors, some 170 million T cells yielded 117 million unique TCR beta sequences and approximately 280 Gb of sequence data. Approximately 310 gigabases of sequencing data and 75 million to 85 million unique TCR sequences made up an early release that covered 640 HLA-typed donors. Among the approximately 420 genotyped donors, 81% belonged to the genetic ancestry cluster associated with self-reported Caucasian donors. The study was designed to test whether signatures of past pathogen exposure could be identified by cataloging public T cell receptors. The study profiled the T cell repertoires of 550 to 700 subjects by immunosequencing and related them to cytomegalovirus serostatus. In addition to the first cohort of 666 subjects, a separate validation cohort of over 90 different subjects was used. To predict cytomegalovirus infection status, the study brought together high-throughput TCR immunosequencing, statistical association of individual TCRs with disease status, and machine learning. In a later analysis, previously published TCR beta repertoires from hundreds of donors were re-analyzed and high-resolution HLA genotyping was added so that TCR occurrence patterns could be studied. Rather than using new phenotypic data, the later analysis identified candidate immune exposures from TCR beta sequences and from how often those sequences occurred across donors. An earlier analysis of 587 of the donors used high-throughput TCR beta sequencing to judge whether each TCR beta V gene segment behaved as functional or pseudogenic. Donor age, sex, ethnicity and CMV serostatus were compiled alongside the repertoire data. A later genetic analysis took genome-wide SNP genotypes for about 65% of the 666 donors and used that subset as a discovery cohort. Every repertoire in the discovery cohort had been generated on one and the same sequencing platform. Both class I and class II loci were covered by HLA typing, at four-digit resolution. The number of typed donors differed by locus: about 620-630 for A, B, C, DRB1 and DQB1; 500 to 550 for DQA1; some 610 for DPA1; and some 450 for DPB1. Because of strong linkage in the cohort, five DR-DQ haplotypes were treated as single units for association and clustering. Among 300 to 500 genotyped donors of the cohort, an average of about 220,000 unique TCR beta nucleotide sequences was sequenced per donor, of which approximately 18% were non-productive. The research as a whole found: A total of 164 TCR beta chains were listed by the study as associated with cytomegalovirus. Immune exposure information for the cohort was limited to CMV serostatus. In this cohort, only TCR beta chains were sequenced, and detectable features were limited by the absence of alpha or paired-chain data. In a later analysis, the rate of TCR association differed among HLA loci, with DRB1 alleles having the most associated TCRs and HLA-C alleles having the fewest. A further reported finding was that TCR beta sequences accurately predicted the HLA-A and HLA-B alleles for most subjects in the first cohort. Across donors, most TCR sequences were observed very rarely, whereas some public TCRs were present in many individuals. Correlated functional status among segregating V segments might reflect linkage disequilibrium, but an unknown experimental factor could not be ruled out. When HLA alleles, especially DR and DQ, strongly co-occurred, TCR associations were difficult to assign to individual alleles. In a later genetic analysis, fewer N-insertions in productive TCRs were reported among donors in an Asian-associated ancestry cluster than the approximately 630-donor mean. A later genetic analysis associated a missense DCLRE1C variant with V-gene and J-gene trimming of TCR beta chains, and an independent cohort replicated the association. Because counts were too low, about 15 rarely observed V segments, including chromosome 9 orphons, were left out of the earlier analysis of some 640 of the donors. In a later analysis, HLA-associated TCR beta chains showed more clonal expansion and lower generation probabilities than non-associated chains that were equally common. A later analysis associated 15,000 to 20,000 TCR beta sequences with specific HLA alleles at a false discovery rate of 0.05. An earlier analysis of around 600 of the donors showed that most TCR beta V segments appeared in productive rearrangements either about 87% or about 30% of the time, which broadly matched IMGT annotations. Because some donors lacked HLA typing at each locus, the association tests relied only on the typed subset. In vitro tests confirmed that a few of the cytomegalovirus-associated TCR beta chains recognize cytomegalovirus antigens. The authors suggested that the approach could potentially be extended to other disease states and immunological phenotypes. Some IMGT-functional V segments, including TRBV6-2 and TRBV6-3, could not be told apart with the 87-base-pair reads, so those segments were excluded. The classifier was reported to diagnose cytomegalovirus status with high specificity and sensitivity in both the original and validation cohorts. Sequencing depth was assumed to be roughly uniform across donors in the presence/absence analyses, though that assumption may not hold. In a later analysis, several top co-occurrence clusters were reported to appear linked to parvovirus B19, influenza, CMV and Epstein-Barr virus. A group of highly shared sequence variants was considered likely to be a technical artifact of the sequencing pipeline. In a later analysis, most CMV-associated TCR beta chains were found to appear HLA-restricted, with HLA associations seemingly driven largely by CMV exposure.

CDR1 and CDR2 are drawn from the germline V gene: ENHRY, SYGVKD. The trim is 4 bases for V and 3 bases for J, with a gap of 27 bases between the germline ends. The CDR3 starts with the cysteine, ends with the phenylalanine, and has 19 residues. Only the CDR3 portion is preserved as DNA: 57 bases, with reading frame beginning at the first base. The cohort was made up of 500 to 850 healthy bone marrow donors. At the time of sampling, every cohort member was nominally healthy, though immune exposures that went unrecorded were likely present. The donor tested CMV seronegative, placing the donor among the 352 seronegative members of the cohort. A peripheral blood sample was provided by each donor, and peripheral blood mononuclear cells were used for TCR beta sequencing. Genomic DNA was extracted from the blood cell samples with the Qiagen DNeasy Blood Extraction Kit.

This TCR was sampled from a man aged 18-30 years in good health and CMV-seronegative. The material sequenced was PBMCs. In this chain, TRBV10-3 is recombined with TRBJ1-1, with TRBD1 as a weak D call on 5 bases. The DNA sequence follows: TGTGCCATCAGTGGTTTCGGGGTCGGGGGAAGTGTTGAGGACACTGAAGCTTTCTTT. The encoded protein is CAISGFGVGGSVEDTEAFF.